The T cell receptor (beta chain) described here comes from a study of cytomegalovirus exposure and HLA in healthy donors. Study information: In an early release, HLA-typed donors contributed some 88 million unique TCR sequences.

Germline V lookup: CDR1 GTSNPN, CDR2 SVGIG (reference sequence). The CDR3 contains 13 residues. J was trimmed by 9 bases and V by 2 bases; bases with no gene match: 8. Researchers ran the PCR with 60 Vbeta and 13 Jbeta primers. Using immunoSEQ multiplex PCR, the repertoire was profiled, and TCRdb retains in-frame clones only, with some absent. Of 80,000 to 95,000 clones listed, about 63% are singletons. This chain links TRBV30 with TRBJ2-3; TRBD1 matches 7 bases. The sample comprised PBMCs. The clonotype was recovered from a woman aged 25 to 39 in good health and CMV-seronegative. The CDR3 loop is CAWSTLRTGTQYF. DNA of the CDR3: TGTGCCTGGAGTACACTTCGGACAGGAACGCAGTATTTT.